The source of this TCR beta chain is a study of CD8+CD57+ T cells in acquired aplastic anemia. Both TCR beta VDJ combination and CDR3 sequence profiling were carried out. Genomic DNA was the template for this profiling. A single record per CDR3 protein comes from TCRdb applying MiXCR to the reads. The sample records a few hundred thousand distinct CDR3 sequences, 50% to 65% being singletons. The CDR3 consists of 18 residues. Germline V gene lookup returns CDR1 SGHTA and CDR2 FQGNSA. Trimming took 4 bases from V and 4 from J; bases not matched to a gene: 16. In its sample, this clonotype was seen once. Patients chosen for sequencing had CD8+CD57+ cells that had expanded, as shown by flow cytometry.

The chain has TRBV7-2 and TRBJ1-5, with TRBD1 matching over 7 bases. This TCR came from a human donor with aplastic anemia. Material: sorted CD4+, CD8+, or CD8+CD57+ T cells (not recorded which) from PBMCs. CDR3 protein: CASSSSGGYRGMNQPQHF. CDR3 in DNA: TGTGCCAGCAGCTCCTCCGGGGGATACAGGGGTATGAATCAGCCCCAGCATTTT.